This entry describes one TCR beta chain. Its target is unknown. These data come from a study of cytomegalovirus exposure and HLA in healthy donors. Regarding the study as a whole: About 87% or about 30% of the time was how often most TCR beta V segments were productive, according to an earlier analysis.

Looked up from germline, CDR1 is SEHNR and CDR2 is FQNEAQ (reference sequence). The CDR3 covers 15 residues. Trimming removed 5 bases from V and 0 bases from J; junction bases left unmatched: 3. PCR was performed using 60 Vbeta and 13 Jbeta primers. Using immunoSEQ multiplex PCR, the repertoire was profiled, and TCRdb retains in-frame clones only, with some absent. The sample yields 200,000 or so clones, 70% to 85% seen once. The TCR was taken from a girl aged 2-10 years in good health and CMV-seronegative. Sequences were obtained from PBMCs. The chain combines TRBV7-9 with TRBJ2-5; 10 bases map to TRBD2. CDR3: CASSHTSGDQETQYF. The CDR3 DNA reads TGTGCCAGCAGCCATACTAGCGGGGACCAAGAGACCCAGTACTTC. Variable domain in full (rest from reference TRBV7-9 and TRBJ2-5): DTGVSQNPRHKITKRGQNVTFRCDPISEHNRLYWYRQTLGQGPEFLTYFQNEAQLEKSRLLSDRFSAERPKGSFSTLEIQRTEQGDSAMYLCASSHTSGDQETQYFGPGTRLLVL.